This T cell receptor beta chain emerged from a study of blood T cells in healthy people across ages (dated by TCRdb to 2013 to 2016). Describing the broader study: Template switching captured roughly one uniquely barcoded TCR beta cDNA molecule per two T cells in model experiments. To track age-related changes in TCR beta repertoire diversity, the study relied on deep sequencing normalized with unique cDNA molecular identifiers. The donors were divided into four age groups: young (average around 16 years), middle-aged (approximately 42), aged (about 62) and long-lived (roughly 82). To avoid experimental bias, donors of different ages were distributed randomly across sequencing lanes. For two donors (one aged 18 to 29 and one aged 80 or older), the study analyzed two additional independent replicas of 1 million unique cDNA reads from the same blood draw.

The donors were about 40 Caucasian individuals from Russia, aged about 6 to 100 years, who were systemically healthy. Each donor gave 8.5 to 10 milliliters of peripheral blood, collected into EDTA-treated Vacutainer tubes. Ficoll-Paque density-gradient centrifugation was used to isolate PBMCs, with at least 6.5 million per sample. Total RNA, at least 5 micrograms per sample, was extracted from PBMCs with Trizol reagent. For every donor, an aliquot of PBMCs went through flow cytometry to measure the percentages of naive CD45RAhigh/CD27high T cells. Overall results and qualifications from the work: Since profiling was done on bulk unsorted PBMCs, naive and antigen-experienced compartments could not be conclusively compared. Estimates of total diversity based on one million sequenced T cells were considered lower bounds and underestimates. Observed TCR beta diversity per million T cells fell roughly linearly with age, and a significant reduction was already apparent by age about 36. The CMV infection status of donors was not known, potentially confounding age-related changes in expanded clonotypes. A strong correlation was found between observed TCR beta diversity and the percentage of naive T cells measured by flow cytometry. Compared with the aged group, the long-lived group had more naive CD4+ T cells, fewer expanded clones and increased TCR diversity, a pattern suggesting age selection.

Note on this clonotype: This clone's antigen is unknown. An end of the junction differs from the germline gene, which may be a read error.

Its CDR3 holds 15 amino acids, cysteine through phenylalanine. Solely the CDR3 DNA is kept, with 45 bases framed from the first base. Looking up the germline V gene (reference sequence) yields CDR1 MNHEY and CDR2 SMNVEV. To prepare the library, 5' RACE was applied. The sample was run on an Illumina HiSeq 2500. The second PCR ran for about 7 to 11 cycles and used a J-beta primer mix along with a sample-barcoded 5' primer. A unique molecular identifier was introduced onto each TCR beta cDNA molecule by a template-switch 5' adaptor carrying 12 random nucleotides. Each sample yielded at least 2.5 million CDR3-containing paired-end reads. All of the RNA was converted into first-strand cDNA using the Mint cDNA synthesis kit, with a TRBC-specific oligonucleotide serving as the primer. Following uracil-DNA glycosylase treatment, all cDNA underwent a first 18-cycle PCR with the universal primers M1SS and BC2_uni_R. Concerning the study's data processing: For normalization, 1 million high-quality reads were randomly selected from each sample, with every read carrying a distinct molecular identifier. Instead of being binned into consensus sequences, reads with shared molecular identifiers were discarded. MiTCR, set to a Q25 quality threshold and the strictest error-elimination algorithm, was used for CDR3 identification, clonotype clustering and error correction. A nonparametric unseen species model with Euler transformation was used to estimate lower-bound total TCR beta diversity. Starting from the raw public reads, TCRdb applied fastp trimming at Q25, assembled clones with MiXCR and retained in-frame beta chains. One record per CDR3 amino acid sequence lists the most common genes and DNA. The V and J calls here are based on TCRdb, not the publication. The sample profile shows 650,000 to 1,000,000 distinct CDR3 sequences; roughly 40% of them were found once. The ten largest make up 10% to 15% of the sample.

The V and J segments used are TRBV27 and TRBJ1-1, with 9 bases in between that match TRBD1. The sample taken for sequencing was blood. The clonotype was recovered from a man aged 18 to 35 in good health. The DNA is as follows: TGTGCCAGCAGGGGGACAGGGTCGGGGGAGACTGTAGCTTTCTTT. This encodes CASRGTGSGETVAFF.